This T cell receptor (beta chain) was found in a study of blood T cell repertoires in COVID-19. TCRdb keeps only in-frame clones here, not all; method: immunoSEQ multiplex PCR. This repertoire shows almost 55,000 clones, around nine tenths found once; its top ten account for 3% to 3.5%. The CDR3 consists of 14 residues. Germline CDR1 is SGHTA and CDR2 is FQGNSA. Between the trimmed V and J ends, which lost 5 bases and 1 base, there was a span of 8 bases. The sequenced material came from peripheral blood. The chain uses TRBV7-2 and TRBJ2-2; D remains unclear. The TCR sequence derives from a human donor in a cohort sampled during active COVID-19. The CDR3 DNA follows: TGTGCCAGCAGCCCCCCCTGGAACACCGGGGAGCTGTTTTTT. Residues: CASSPPWNTGELFF.